This T cell receptor beta chain was observed in a study of cytomegalovirus exposure and HLA in healthy donors. This CDR3 contains 15 residues. The germline CDR1 and CDR2 sequences are SNHLY and FYNNEI. Unmatched junction bases numbered 6, after V lost 5 bases and J lost 3 bases. The PCR employed 60 Vbeta primers together with 13 Jbeta primers. Assay used: immunoSEQ multiplex PCR; TCRdb lists only in-frame clones, some missing. The top ten clones hold 5% to 7.5% of a sample with roughly 140,000 clones, 82% of them seen once. Donors counted as nominally healthy when sampled, yet unrecorded immune exposures were likely.

The rearrangement uses TRBV2 and TRBJ2-1; 8 bases match TRBD1. Source material: PBMCs. The TCR comes from a woman aged 45-60 years in good health and CMV-seropositive. CDR3 sequence (DNA): TGTGCCAGCAGTATCGACAGGGGAATCTACAATGAGCAGTTCTTC. It translates to CASSIDRGIYNEQFF.